The entry below gives a single T cell receptor beta chain sequence along with its context. The junction and the germline gene differ at one end; a read error may be behind it. Germline-derived CDR1 and CDR2 are LNHDA and SQIVND (reference sequence). This CDR3 comprises 12 residues. Source study methods: Reference gene primer amplification in the assay estimated nucleated cell counts. TCRdb's copy holds only in-frame clones and misses some; the assay was immunoSEQ multiplex PCR. V, J and clone size are those of that table, while D and trimming were read from the DNA. The sample includes under 200,000 clones, about four fifths of them seen just once. The record originates from a study of blood T cell repertoires in COVID-19. Study-level background: Italy, Spain and the United States were the sources of the convalescent and acute COVID-19 samples. Nucleic acid was either cDNA or gDNA, and it came from T cells, B-cell-depleted T cells, or PBMCs.

The sequencing input was peripheral blood. The rearrangement uses TRBV19 and TRBJ2-3; 7 nucleotides line up with TRBD1. The sequence was obtained from a man in his forties who had recovered from COVID-19. This chain's CDR3 is CASSPLQGSIFF. CDR3 in DNA: TGTGCCAGTAGCCCCTTACAGGGGTCCATCTTTTTT.